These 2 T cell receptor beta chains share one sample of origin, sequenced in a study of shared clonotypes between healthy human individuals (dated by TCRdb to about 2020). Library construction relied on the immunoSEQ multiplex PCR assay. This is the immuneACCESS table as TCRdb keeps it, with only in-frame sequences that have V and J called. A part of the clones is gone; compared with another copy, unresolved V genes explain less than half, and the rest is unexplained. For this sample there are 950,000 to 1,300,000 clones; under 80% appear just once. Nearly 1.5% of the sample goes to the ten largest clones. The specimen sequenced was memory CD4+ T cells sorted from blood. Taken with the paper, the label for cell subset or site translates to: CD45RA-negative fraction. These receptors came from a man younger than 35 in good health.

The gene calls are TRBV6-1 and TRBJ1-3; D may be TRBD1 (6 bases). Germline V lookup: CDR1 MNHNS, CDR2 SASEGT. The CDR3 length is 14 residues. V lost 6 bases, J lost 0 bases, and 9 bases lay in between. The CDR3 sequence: CASRDSSSGNTIYF. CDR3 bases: TGTGCCAGCAGGGACAGCAGCTCTGGAAACACCATATATTTT.

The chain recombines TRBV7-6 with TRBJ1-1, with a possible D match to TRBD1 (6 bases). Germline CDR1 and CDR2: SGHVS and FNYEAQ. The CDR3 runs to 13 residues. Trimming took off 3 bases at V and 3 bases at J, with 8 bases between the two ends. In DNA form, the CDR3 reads TGTGCCAGCAGCTTGGACAGCTACACTGAAGCTTTCTTT. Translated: CASSLDSYTEAFF.